This entry lists 2 T cell receptor beta chains sequenced from one sample in a study of identifying expanded T cells in peripheral blood. The protocol was immunoSEQ multiplex PCR, while the TCRdb copy is restricted to in-frame clones and leaves out a portion. The table shows 70,000 to 95,000 clones, with 70% to 90% occurring only once. Sequencing was performed on blood. Every receptor here comes from a person aged 18 to 75 in good health.

The rearrangement joins TRBV7-8 to TRBJ1-4; tentatively, D is TRBD1 (5 bases). The ends were cut back, 5 bases at V and 10 bases at J, with 20 bases in the middle. Per germline, CDR1 SGHVS and CDR2 FQNEAQ. This CDR3 has 15 residues. In DNA form, the CDR3 reads TGTGCCAGCAGCCACTTGGGGGGGTTTAAATCAAAACTGTTTTTT. Protein product: CASSHLGGFKSKLFF.

The chain couples TRBV11-2 to TRBJ2-7; perhaps D is TRBD1 or TRBD2 (6 bases each). Trimming cost V 4 bases and J 3 bases, with 13 bases left between them. Germline CDR1 reads SGHAT; CDR2 reads FQNNGV. The CDR3 is 14 amino acids. Here the CDR3 DNA reads TGTGCCAGCAGCTCGGGGGCCCGTTACTACGAGCAGTACTTC. It encodes CASSSGARYYEQYF.